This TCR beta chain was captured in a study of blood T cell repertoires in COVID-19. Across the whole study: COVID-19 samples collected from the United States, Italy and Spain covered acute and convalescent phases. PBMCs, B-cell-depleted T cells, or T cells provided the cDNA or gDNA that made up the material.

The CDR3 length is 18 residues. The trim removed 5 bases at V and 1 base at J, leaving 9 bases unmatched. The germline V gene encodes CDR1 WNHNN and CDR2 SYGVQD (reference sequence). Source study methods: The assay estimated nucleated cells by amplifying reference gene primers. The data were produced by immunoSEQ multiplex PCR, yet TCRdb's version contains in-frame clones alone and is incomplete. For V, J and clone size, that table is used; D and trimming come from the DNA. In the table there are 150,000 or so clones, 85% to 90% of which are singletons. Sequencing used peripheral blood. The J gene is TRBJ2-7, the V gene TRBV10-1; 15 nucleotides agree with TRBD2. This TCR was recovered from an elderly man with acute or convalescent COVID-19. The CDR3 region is CASSPYGLAGGLSYEQYF. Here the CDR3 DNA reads TGCGCCAGCAGTCCCTACGGACTAGCGGGAGGGCTATCCTACGAGCAGTACTTC.